This T cell receptor beta chain stems from a study of OX40 agonist ivuxolimab in advanced cancers. Study summary: Ivuxolimab, an agonistic anti-OX40 (CD134) antibody, was given to patients.

Here immunoSEQ multiplex PCR was the method, and the copy in TCRdb shows in-frame clones only, minus some. This table has approximately 70,000 clones, roughly 84% appearing once. V gave up 7 bases and J gave up 8 bases, with 14 bases separating them. CDR1 and CDR2 (germline): SQVTM, ANQGSEA. The CDR3 contains 12 residues. The sample was CD4+ or CD8+ T cells sorted from blood, taken in a trial of the OX40 agonist ivuxolimab. The clonotype originates from an adult with an advanced solid tumor such as melanoma, head and neck, liver or kidney cancer. This chain links TRBV29-1 with TRBJ1-4; tentative D call: TRBD1 (5 bases). CDR3 nucleotide sequence: TGCAGCGGGGGCTTATGGGGAGAAAAACTGTTTTTT. It yields the protein CSGGLWGEKLFF. Drawing the rest from reference TRBV29-1 and TRBJ1-4, the complete variable domain is SAVISQKPSRDICQRGTSLTIQCQVDSQVTMMFWYRQQPGQSLTLIATANQGSEATYESGFVIDKFPISRPNLTFSTLTVSNMSPEDSSIYLCSGGLWGEKLFFGSGTQLSVL.